This T cell receptor (beta chain) comes out of a study of blood T cell repertoires in COVID-19. The wider study: Sites across the United States, Italy and Spain contributed samples from acute and convalescent COVID-19. Nucleic acid was either cDNA or gDNA, and it came from T cells, B-cell-depleted T cells, or PBMCs.

How the authors handled the data: From reference gene primer amplification, estimates of nucleated cell counts were derived. Sequencing used immunoSEQ multiplex PCR; TCRdb keeps in-frame clones, though not all of them. V, J and clone size were drawn from that table, and D and trimming were deduced from the DNA. The sample carries under 500,000 clones, around 89% recorded once. This CDR3 has 12 amino acids. The V gene lost 4 bases and the J gene lost 3 bases, with 5 bases spanning the gap. Germline V lookup: CDR1 SGHDN, CDR2 FVKESK. Input material: peripheral blood. The rearrangement links TRBV14 to TRBJ2-3; possibly TRBD2 for D (5 bases). This TCR was sampled from a woman in her 30s with acute or convalescent COVID-19. The CDR3 DNA is TGTGCCAGCAGCCCGGGAACAGATACGCAGTATTTT. Translated, it gives CASSPGTDTQYF.